These 25 T cell receptor beta chains came from one sample sequenced in a study of blood T cell repertoires in COVID-19. Profiling relied on immunoSEQ multiplex PCR, and the TCRdb table lists in-frame clones only, not all of them. The profile shows 150,000 to 200,000 clones, 85% to 90% of them singletons. The sample comprised peripheral blood. Every receptor here comes from a man aged 45-65 years with acute or convalescent COVID-19.

The chain is built from TRBV11-3 and TRBJ2-3; TRBD2 aligns across 8 bases. Germline V gives CDR1 SGHNT, CDR2 YENEEA. Germline trimming cut 1 base from V and 6 bases from J; bases unmatched to any gene: 9. The CDR3 is 16 residues long. The CDR3 DNA is TGTGCCAGCAGCTTAGGCGGGGGGCGCTCGGGGGATACGCAGTATTTT. This encodes CASSLGGGRSGDTQYF.

The V gene is TRBV28, the J gene TRBJ2-7, with D possibly matching TRBD2 (5 bases). The CDR3 runs 13 residues. Germline lookup yields CDR1 MDHEN and CDR2 SYDVKM. The ends were cut back, 7 bases at V and 3 bases at J, with 13 bases in the middle. This chain's CDR3 is CASKEGYRYEQYF. In nucleotides, the CDR3 is TGTGCCAGCAAAGAGGGATATCGCTACGAGCAGTACTTC.

In regard to this clone: The sample has other DNA sequences that encode this CDR3 too. V usage is TRBV30 and J usage is TRBJ1-3; D unclear. Trimming cost V 0 bases and J 1 base, with 4 bases left between them. The CDR3 sequence is 13 residues long. CDR1 GTSNPN and CDR2 SVGIG come from the germline V gene (reference sequence). The CDR3 is CAWSVSSGNTIYF. In DNA, the CDR3 is TGTGCCTGGAGTGTCAGTTCTGGAAACACCATATATTTT.

This clone has a single count. The chain couples TRBV7-6 to TRBJ2-1; 7 bases align to TRBD2. Trimming cost V 6 bases and J 7 bases; bases outside gene matches: 9. The length of the CDR3 is 14 residues. Germline-derived CDR1 and CDR2 are SGHVS and FNYEAQ. The CDR3 here is CASRKGEGWNEQFF. The CDR3 region has the DNA TGTGCCAGCAGAAAAGGGGAGGGTTGGAATGAGCAGTTCTTC. Supplemented by reference TRBV7-6 and TRBJ2-1, the full variable domain reads GAGVSQSPRYKVTKRGQDVALRCDPISGHVSLYWYRQALGQGPEFLTYFNYEAQQDKSGLPNDRFSAERPEGSISTLTIQRTEQRDSAMYRCASRKGEGWNEQFFGPGTRLTVL.

A single count supports this clone. J is TRBJ2-2 and V is TRBV19; D remains ambiguous. The CDR3 is made up of 14 amino acids. Trimming took off 1 base at V and 4 bases at J, with 7 bases between the two ends. In germline, CDR1 is LNHDA, CDR2 SQIVND (reference sequence). The chain's CDR3 is CASSIGPFTGELFF. The CDR3 DNA follows: TGTGCCAGTAGTATAGGGCCCTTCACCGGGGAGCTGTTTTTT. The whole variable domain, filled in from reference TRBV19 and TRBJ2-2, reads DGGITQSPKYLFRKEGQNVTLSCEQNLNHDAMYWYRQDPGQGLRLIYYSQIVNDFQKGDIAEGYSVSREKKESFPLTVTSAQKNPTAFYLCASSIGPFTGELFFGEGSRLTVL.

This clone has just a few counts. The rearrangement uses TRBV5-6 and TRBJ2-3; 7 bases match TRBD1. This CDR3 has 15 amino acids. In germline, CDR1 is SGHDT, CDR2 YYEEEE. The junction had 7 bases not matched to a gene; V was cut back by 4 bases and J by 2 bases. CDR3 DNA: TGTGCCAGCAGCGTAGACAGGGACCTCACAGATACGCAGTATTTT. This sequence encodes CASSVDRDLTDTQYF.

The J gene is TRBJ2-1, the V gene TRBV12-3 or TRBV12-4; TRBD1 agrees at 7 bases. V dropped 6 bases and J dropped 7; count of bases not matched to a gene: 6. The CDR3 covers 13 residues. The CDR3 DNA reads TGTGCCAGCAGACAACAGGGGCGGAATGAGCAGTTCTTC. Protein: CASRQQGRNEQFF.

The chain combines TRBV9 with TRBJ1-1, with D possibly being TRBD1 (5 bases). The CDR3 consists of 19 residues. V lost 2 bases and J lost 4, with 27 bases in between. Germline CDR1 reads SGDLS; CDR2 reads YYNGEE. The CDR3 spells CASSVSGGGALRPGTEAFF. The CDR3 bases are TGTGCCAGCAGCGTCTCGGGGGGAGGAGCCCTTCGTCCCGGCACTGAAGCTTTCTTT.

The rearrangement links TRBV7-9 to TRBJ2-6; D is unclear. The CDR3 is made up of 17 amino acids. CDR1 SEHNR and CDR2 FQNEAQ come from the germline V gene (reference sequence). Trimming removed 5 bases at V and 0 bases at J, with 14 bases between. DNA for the CDR3: TGTGCCAGCAGCGGAACGGTACTAACCTCTGGGGCCAACGTCCTGACTTTC. It specifies CASSGTVLTSGANVLTF.

This rearrangement joins TRBV11-2 to TRBJ2-1; TRBD2 matches at 11 bases. The CDR3 is 16 residues long. Germline V CDR1 and CDR2: SGHAT, FQNNGV. V shed 5 bases and J 5 bases; nucleotides not matched to a gene: 8. Here the CDR3 DNA reads TGTGCCAGCAGCCTAAGGACTAGCGGGTTTAACAATGAGCAGTTCTTC. It codes for CASSLRTSGFNNEQFF.

The chain joins TRBV18 to TRBJ2-3; 16 bases are a match to TRBD2. Germline CDR1 reads KGHSH; CDR2 reads LQKENI. The CDR3 length is 17 residues. The junction had 7 bases not matched to a gene; V was cut back by 4 bases and J by 6 bases. The CDR3, as DNA: TGTGCCAGCTCACTGGGACTAGCGGGAGGGCCCGCCGATACGCAGTATTTT. Its translation: CASSLGLAGGPADTQYF. The full variable domain, in which reference TRBV18 and TRBJ2-3 provide the parts outside the CDR3, is NAGVMQNPRHLVRRRGQEARLRCSPMKGHSHVYWYRQLPEEGLKFMVYLQKENIIDESGMPKERFSAEFPKEGPSILRIQQVVRGDSAAYFCASSLGLAGGPADTQYFGPGTRLTVL.

The chain has TRBV2 and TRBJ2-7; weak D call: TRBD2 (6 bases). V dropped 5 bases and J dropped 0 bases, with 11 bases sitting between them. This CDR3 is 14 amino acids long. From germline, CDR1 is SNHLY and CDR2 FYNNEI. The CDR3 nucleotides read TGTGCCAGCAGTCGGACTACGCTCTCCTACGAGCAGTACTTC. Translated: CASSRTTLSYEQYF.

The chain is built from TRBV6-6 and TRBJ2-7, with 8 bases that match TRBD1. This CDR3 region has 15 residues. V was pared by 6 bases and J by 3 bases, with 10 bases of the junction left unmatched. Germline CDR1 MNHNY, CDR2 SVGAGI (reference sequence). The chain's CDR3 is CASRLDRGVDYEQYF. The CDR3, as DNA: TGTGCCAGCAGGCTTGACAGGGGTGTAGACTACGAGCAGTACTTC.

For this clone: This CDR3 is also generated by other DNA sequences in the sample. The chain uses TRBV6-5 and TRBJ1-5, with TRBD1 matching over 7 bases. Germline V gene lookup returns CDR1 MNHEY and CDR2 SVGAGI. V lost 6 bases, J lost 7 bases, and 9 bases stayed unmatched. CDR3 length: 14 residues. The CDR3 sequence: CASSPTGVGQPQHF. Here the CDR3 DNA reads TGTGCCAGCAGCCCCACAGGGGTGGGACAGCCCCAGCATTTT.

About this clone: The sample holds other DNA sequences that translate to the same CDR3. The CDR3 nucleotides read TGTGCCAGCTCTCCAGGGGGCAGCGGCACTGAAGCTTTCTTT. The encoded protein is CASSPGGSGTEAFF. V gene TRBV18 combines with J gene TRBJ1-1; 8 nucleotides line up with TRBD1. This CDR3 region has 14 residues. Germline V gene sequence: CDR1 KGHSH, CDR2 LQKENI. After removal of 6 bases from V and 4 bases from J, the junction contained 7 bases not matched to a gene.

The chain links TRBV18 to TRBJ2-5, with 8 bases lining up with TRBD2. The CDR3 is 16 residues long. CDR1 and CDR2 from the germline V gene are KGHSH and LQKENI. The trim removed 0 bases at V and 2 bases at J, leaving 5 bases unmatched. The CDR3 here is CASSPPAGGTQETQYF. The CDR3 DNA reads TGTGCCAGCTCACCACCCGCGGGGGGTACACAAGAGACCCAGTACTTC. The full variable domain, its missing parts supplied by reference TRBV18 and TRBJ2-5, is NAGVMQNPRHLVRRRGQEARLRCSPMKGHSHVYWYRQLPEEGLKFMVYLQKENIIDESGMPKERFSAEFPKEGPSILRIQQVVRGDSAAYFCASSPPAGGTQETQYFGPGTRLLVL.

The chain has TRBV3-1 (or the pseudogene TRBV3-2) and TRBJ2-3; the D is unclear. The germline V gene has CDR1 LGHDT and CDR2 YNNKEL (reference sequence). Trimming removed 4 bases from V and 1 base from J, with 6 bases in between. The CDR3 is 13 amino acids. The DNA for the CDR3 is TGTGCCAGCAGCCCCCTACGCACAGATACGCAGTATTTT. It codes for CASSPLRTDTQYF.

The CDR3 DNA is TGTGCCAGCAGACTGACAGGGTATAGCACAGATACGCAGTATTTT. Translating it yields CASRLTGYSTDTQYF. The chain combines TRBV6-5 with TRBJ2-3, with 7 bases identical to TRBD1. The V gene's germline CDR1 is MNHEY and CDR2 SVGAGI. The CDR3 totals 15 residues. The V segment lost 6 bases and the J segment 0 bases; nucleotides outside the gene matches: 6.

This chain joins TRBV29-1 and TRBJ1-2, with D uncertain. The V gene's germline CDR1 is SQVTM and CDR2 ANQGSEA. V dropped 4 bases and J dropped 2 bases, with 5 bases sitting between them. This CDR3 contains 11 residues. DNA for the CDR3: TGCAGCGTTGTGGAGAACTATGGCTACACCTTC. Translated: CSVVENYGYTF.

V usage is TRBV27 and J usage is TRBJ2-7; D may be TRBD1 (6 bases). Germline V lookup: CDR1 MNHEY, CDR2 SMNVEV (reference sequence). The CDR3 is 13 amino acids. Between the trimmed V and J ends, which lost 3 bases and 7 bases, there was a span of 13 bases. The DNA for the CDR3 is TGTGCCAGCAGTTTCGGACTGAGGGGGGAGCAGTACTTC. Translating it yields CASSFGLRGEQYF.

The chain is built from TRBV2 and TRBJ1-5, with 11 bases aligning to TRBD1. V shed 6 bases and J 6 bases; nucleotides not matched to a gene: 4. Germline V gives CDR1 SNHLY, CDR2 FYNNEI. CDR3 length: 14 residues. CDR3 loop: CASREDRGLQPQHF. The DNA of the CDR3 is TGTGCCAGCAGAGAGGACAGGGGGCTTCAGCCCCAGCATTTT.

V is TRBV9 and J is TRBJ2-1; D is unresolved. The germline V gene has CDR1 SGDLS and CDR2 YYNGEE. V dropped 0 bases and J dropped 2 bases, with 9 bases sitting between them. CDR3 size: 15 residues. CDR3 DNA sequence: TGTGCCAGCAGCGTAGAGTTCGGAGCCTACAATGAGCAGTTCTTC. This gives the protein CASSVEFGAYNEQFF.

On this clone itself: This sample also contains other DNA sequences that code for the same CDR3. V gene TRBV6-2 or TRBV6-3 combines with J gene TRBJ1-6; 9 bases fit TRBD1. The CDR3 covers 16 residues. The junction had 7 bases not matched to a gene; V was cut back by 2 bases and J by 8 bases. Germline CDR1 is MNHEY and CDR2 is SVGEGT. DNA for the CDR3: TGTGCCAGCAGTTACCGACAGGGGGTCCTCGATTCACCCCTCCACTTT. Translating it yields CASSYRQGVLDSPLHF.

The CDR3 sequence is CSASRGGYYGYTF. DNA of the CDR3: TGCAGCGCCTCCCGGGGGGGGTACTATGGCTACACCTTC. The chain combines TRBV29-1 with TRBJ1-2; maybe TRBD1 (5 bases). This CDR3 is 13 amino acids long. V shed 7 bases and J shed 3 bases, with 15 bases lying between them. In germline, CDR1 is SQVTM, CDR2 ANQGSEA.

This chain connects TRBV7-9 to TRBJ1-1; D is unresolved. The CDR3 spans 12 residues. Germline loops: CDR1 SEHNR, CDR2 FQNEAQ (reference sequence). Trimming cost V 6 bases and J 3 bases, with 8 bases left between them. CDR3 DNA sequence: TGTGCCAGCAGAAACACAGACACTGAAGCTTTCTTT. It translates to CASRNTDTEAFF. Variable domain in full (rest from reference TRBV7-9 and TRBJ1-1): DTGVSQNPRHKITKRGQNVTFRCDPISEHNRLYWYRQTLGQGPEFLTYFQNEAQLEKSRLLSDRFSAERPKGSFSTLEIQRTEQGDSAMYLCASRNTDTEAFFGQGTRLTVV.